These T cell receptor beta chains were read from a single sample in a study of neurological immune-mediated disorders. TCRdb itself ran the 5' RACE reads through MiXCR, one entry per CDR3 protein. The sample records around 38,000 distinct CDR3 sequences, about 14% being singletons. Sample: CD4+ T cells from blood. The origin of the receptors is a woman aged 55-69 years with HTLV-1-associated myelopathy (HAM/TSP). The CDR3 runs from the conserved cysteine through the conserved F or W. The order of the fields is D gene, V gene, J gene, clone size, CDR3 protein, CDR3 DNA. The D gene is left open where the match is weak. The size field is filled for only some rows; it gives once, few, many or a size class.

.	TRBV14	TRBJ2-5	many	CASSQNSRETQYF	TGTGCCAGCAGCCAAAACAGCCGAGAGACCCAGTACTTC
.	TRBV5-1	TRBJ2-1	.	CASSLSGVGTYNDQFF	TGCGCCAGCAGCTTGTCGGGAGTGGGCACCTACAATGATCAGTTCTTC
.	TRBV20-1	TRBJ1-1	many	CSARHAPQGLFF	TGCAGTGCTAGACATGCGCCCCAAGGGCTTTTCTTT
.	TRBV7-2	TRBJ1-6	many	CASSLEGDTNSPLHF	TGTGCCAGCAGCTTAGAGGGGGACACCAATTCACCCCTCCACTTT
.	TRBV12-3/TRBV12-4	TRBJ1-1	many	CASRYRQTMNTEAFF	TGTGCCAGCAGATATAGACAGACCATGAACACTGAAGCTTTCTTT
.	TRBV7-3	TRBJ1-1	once	CASSFGPGMNNEAFF	TGTGCCAGCAGCTTTGGTCCGGGGATGAACAATGAAGCTTTCTTT
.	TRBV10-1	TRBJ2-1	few	CASSDPGQGSISEQFF	TGCGCCAGCAGTGACCCGGGCCAGGGGAGTATCAGTGAGCAGTTCTTC
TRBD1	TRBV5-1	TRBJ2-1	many	CASSLVSGQGGNEQFF	TGCGCCAGCAGCTTGGTCTCTGGACAGGGGGGCAATGAGCAGTTCTTC
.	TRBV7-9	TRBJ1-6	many	CASSLASPDNSPLHF	TGTGCCAGCAGCTTAGCCAGCCCCGACAATTCACCCCTCCACTTT
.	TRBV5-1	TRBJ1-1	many	CASSLDPGKRAFF	TGCGCCAGCAGCTTGGATCCGGGTAAGCGTGCTTTCTTT
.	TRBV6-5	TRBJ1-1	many	CASSYGRYTEAFF	TGTGCCAGCAGTTACGGACGGTACACTGAAGCTTTCTTT
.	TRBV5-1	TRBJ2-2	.	CASSLSAADTGELFF	TGCGCCAGCAGCTTAAGTGCGGCAGACACCGGGGAGCTGTTTTTT
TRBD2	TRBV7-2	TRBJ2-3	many	CASSIRGLAYTDTQYF	TGTGCCAGCAGTATAAGGGGACTAGCCTACACAGATACGCAGTATTTT
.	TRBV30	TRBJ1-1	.	CAWSFPPPPEAFF	TGTGCCTGGAGTTTTCCCCCCCCGCCTGAAGCTTTCTTT
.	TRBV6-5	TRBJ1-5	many	CASRPDLRSNQPQHF	TGTGCCAGCAGGCCGGACTTAAGGAGCAATCAGCCCCAGCATTTT
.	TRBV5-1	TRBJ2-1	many	CASQPRADSYNEQFF	TGCGCCAGCCAACCCAGGGCAGACTCCTACAATGAGCAGTTCTTC
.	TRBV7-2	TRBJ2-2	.	CASSLRARGTGELFF	TGTGCCAGCAGCTTAAGGGCGAGGGGAACCGGGGAGCTGTTTTTT
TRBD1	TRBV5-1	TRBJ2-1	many	CASRRQGSLSFDEQFF	TGCGCCAGCAGGAGACAGGGTTCCTTATCATTCGATGAGCAGTTCTTC
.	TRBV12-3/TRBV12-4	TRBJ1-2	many	CASSPGDAYGYTF	TGTGCCAGCAGCCCAGGGGACGCCTATGGCTACACCTTC
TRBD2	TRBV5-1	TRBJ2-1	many	CASSWTSGAYNEQFF	TGCGCCAGCAGTTGGACTAGCGGGGCCTACAATGAGCAGTTCTTC
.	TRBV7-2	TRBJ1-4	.	CASSYNPGGAGEKLFF	TGTGCCAGCAGCTACAACCCCGGGGGCGCTGGGGAAAAACTGTTTTTT
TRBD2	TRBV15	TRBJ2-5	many	CATSRSGAQETQYF	TGTGCCACCAGCAGAAGCGGGGCCCAAGAGACCCAGTACTTC
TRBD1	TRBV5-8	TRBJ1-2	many	CASSLRGGEWDGYTF	TGTGCCAGCAGCTTAAGAGGGGGCGAGTGGGATGGCTACACCTTC
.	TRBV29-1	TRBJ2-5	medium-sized	CSVGQPTETQYF	TGCAGCGTTGGACAGCCGACGGAGACCCAGTACTTC
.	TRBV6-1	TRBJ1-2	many	CASSESLAQLDNYGYTF	TGTGCCAGCAGTGAGAGTCTCGCCCAATTAGATAACTATGGCTACACCTTC
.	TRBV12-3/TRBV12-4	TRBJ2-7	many	CASSFERDHEQYF	TGTGCCAGCAGTTTTGAGAGGGACCACGAGCAGTACTTC
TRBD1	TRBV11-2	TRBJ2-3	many	CASSLGGGPLGSDTQYF	TGTGCCAGCAGCTTAGGAGGGGGCCCGTTGGGCTCAGATACGCAGTATTTT
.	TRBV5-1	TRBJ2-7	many	CASSPRSDSQYHEQYF	TGCGCCAGCAGCCCCCGTTCTGATTCACAATACCACGAGCAGTACTTC
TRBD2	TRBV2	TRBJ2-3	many	CASRPSGTDTQYF	TGTGCCAGCAGACCTAGCGGGACAGATACGCAGTATTTT
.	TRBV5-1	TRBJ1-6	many	CASSIEQNNSPLHF	TGCGCCAGCAGTATTGAGCAGAATAATTCACCCCTCCACTTT
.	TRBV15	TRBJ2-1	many	CATSRDSQQGNEQFF	TGTGCCACCAGCAGAGATAGCCAGCAGGGCAATGAGCAGTTCTTC
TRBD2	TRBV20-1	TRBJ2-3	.	CSATPLGGGRLTDTQYF	TGCAGTGCTACGCCCCTCGGGGGGGGCCGCCTCACAGATACGCAGTATTTT
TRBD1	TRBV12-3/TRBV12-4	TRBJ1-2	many	CASSWGGTGGSGYTF	TGTGCCAGCAGTTGGGGAGGGACAGGGGGAAGTGGCTACACCTTC
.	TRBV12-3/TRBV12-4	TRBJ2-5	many	CASSLGLETQYF	TGTGCCAGCAGTTTGGGCCTGGAGACCCAGTACTTC
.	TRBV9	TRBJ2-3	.	CASSNPYSLRNADTQYF	TGTGCCAGCAGCAATCCGTATAGTCTCCGTAACGCAGATACGCAGTATTTT
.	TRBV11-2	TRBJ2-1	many	CASSPSLTIGEQFF	TGTGCCAGCAGCCCGTCACTAACAATCGGTGAGCAGTTCTTC
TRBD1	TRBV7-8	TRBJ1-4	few	CASSLTGQGPEKLFF	TGTGCCAGCAGCTTAACGGGACAGGGACCTGAAAAACTGTTTTTT
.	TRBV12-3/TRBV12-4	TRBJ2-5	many	CASSLGGQLQETQYF	TGTGCCAGCAGTTTGGGGGGACAGCTCCAAGAGACCCAGTACTTC
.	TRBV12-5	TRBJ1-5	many	CASGLARAGNQPQHF	TGTGCTAGTGGTTTGGCCAGGGCAGGGAATCAGCCCCAGCATTTT
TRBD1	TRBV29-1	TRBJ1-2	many	CSARDRGLYGYTF	TGCAGCGCCAGGGACAGGGGGCTCTATGGCTACACCTTC
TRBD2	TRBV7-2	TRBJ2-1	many	CASSLVAGGHNEQFF	TGTGCCAGCAGCTTAGTAGCGGGGGGCCACAATGAGCAGTTCTTC
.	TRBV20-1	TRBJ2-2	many	CSARVQPNTGELFF	TGCAGTGCTAGGGTTCAGCCGAACACCGGGGAGCTGTTTTTT
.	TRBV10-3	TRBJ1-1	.	CAISCQGRRTEAFF	TGTGCCATCAGTTGCCAGGGGAGGAGGACTGAAGCTTTCTTT
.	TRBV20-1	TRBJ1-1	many	CSARNVFMNTEAFF	TGCAGTGCTAGAAACGTGTTCATGAACACTGAAGCTTTCTTT
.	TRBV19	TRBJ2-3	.	CASSMGSGSTDTQYF	TGTGCCAGTAGTATGGGTTCCGGTAGCACAGATACGCAGTATTTT
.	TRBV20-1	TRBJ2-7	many	CSARVQLRGDYEQYF	TGCAGTGCTAGAGTCCAGCTTCGCGGGGACTACGAGCAGTACTTC
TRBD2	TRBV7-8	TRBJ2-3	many	CASSPTSGGASSDTQYF	TGTGCCAGCAGCCCGACTAGCGGGGGGGCCAGTAGCGATACGCAGTATTTT
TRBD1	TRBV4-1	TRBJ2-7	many	CASSSGQGESYEQYF	TGCGCCAGCAGTTCTGGACAGGGCGAGTCCTACGAGCAGTACTTC
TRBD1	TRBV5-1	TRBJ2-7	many	CASSARTGPYSSYF	TGCGCCAGCAGCGCCCGGACAGGCCCCTACTCGTCGTACTTC
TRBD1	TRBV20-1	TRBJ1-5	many	CSARPTGLLNQPQHF	TGCAGTGCTAGACCGACAGGGCTTTTAAATCAGCCCCAGCATTTT
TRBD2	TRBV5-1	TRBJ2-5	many	CASSQETSVYQETQYF	TGCGCCAGCAGTCAGGAGACTAGCGTGTACCAAGAGACCCAGTACTTC
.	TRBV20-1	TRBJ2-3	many	CSARVFRDIRTDTQYF	TGCAGTGCTAGAGTATTTCGGGACATTCGCACAGATACGCAGTATTTT
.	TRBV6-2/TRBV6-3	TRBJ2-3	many	CASSRTPTLATDTQYF	TGTGCCAGCAGTAGAACCCCTACCCTAGCCACAGATACGCAGTATTTT
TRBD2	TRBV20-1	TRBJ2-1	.	CSASSGASGRGYNEQFF	TGCAGTGCCTCATCCGGGGCTAGCGGGAGGGGCTACAATGAGCAGTTCTTC
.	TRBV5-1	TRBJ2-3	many	CASSFQGDPGTDTQYF	TGCGCCAGCAGCTTTCAAGGGGACCCCGGAACAGATACGCAGTATTTT
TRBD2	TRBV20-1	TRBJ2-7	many	CSASLGGDSYEQYF	TGCAGTGCTAGTTTGGGGGGGGACTCCTACGAGCAGTACTTC
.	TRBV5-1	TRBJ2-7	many	CASSLAEGIASYEQYF	TGCGCCAGCAGCTTGGCCGAAGGGATTGCCTCCTACGAGCAGTACTTC
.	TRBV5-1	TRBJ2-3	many	CASRDSTDTQYF	TGCGCCAGCAGGGACAGCACAGATACGCAGTATTTT
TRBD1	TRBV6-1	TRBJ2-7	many	CASSERDRGDPYEQYF	TGTGCCAGCAGTGAACGGGACAGGGGCGACCCCTACGAGCAGTACTTC